The 22 T cell receptor beta chains given below trace back to one sample, sequenced in a study of tumor-infiltrating lymphocytes in primary liver carcinoma. A constant-region primer primed TCR beta cDNA synthesis from 400 to 550 ng of total RNA. What produced the TCR beta libraries was three nested multiplex PCR rounds using slightly modified ARM-PCR. Use of TRBV1-TRBV30 forward primers with a C-beta reverse primer characterized the first two PCR rounds, which lasted about 11 cycles each. TCRdb reprocessed the multiplex PCR reads with MiXCR, giving one entry per CDR3 protein. The sample contains 35,000 to 40,000 distinct CDR3 sequences, roughly 80% of which appear only once. Co-extracted RNA and DNA came from roughly 20-30 mg of unsorted bulk tissue. Material for sequencing was tumor-adjacent normal liver tissue. The receptors originated from a man aged 35-49 years with primary liver carcinoma and hepatitis B virus infection.

As regards this clonotype: Germline and junction disagree at one end, which may indicate a read error. The chain combines TRBV6-1 with TRBJ2-7; 7 bases agree with TRBD2. Germline V lookup: CDR1 MNHNS, CDR2 SASEGT. The CDR3 runs 17 residues. This CDR3 is CANSEGAGGGKVYKQYF. The CDR3 DNA reads as TGTGCCAACAGTGAAGGGGCCGGCGGGGGTAAAGTGTACAAGCAGTACTTC.

Note on this clonotype: At one boundary the junction diverges from the germline segment, which might be a read error. V gene TRBV6-1 combines with J gene TRBJ2-1, with 9 positions matching TRBD2. This CDR3 region has 15 residues. Per germline, CDR1 MNHNS and CDR2 SASEGT. The CDR3 reads CASSGEAGGYKEQFF. The CDR3 DNA sequence: TGTGCCAGTAGTGGAGAAGCGGGAGGATACAAAGAGCAGTTCTTC.

In nucleotides, the CDR3 is TGTGCCATCAGTGACCCTGGCGGGAGGCGGGAGATCCGGTACTTC. This encodes CAISDPGGRREIRYF. The V gene is TRBV10-3, the J gene TRBJ2-5; TRBD2 agrees at 8 bases. Germline lookup yields CDR1 ENHRY and CDR2 SYGVKD. Unmatched junction bases numbered 16, after V lost 3 bases and J lost 13 bases. CDR3 length: 15 residues.

Regarding this clonotype: One end of the junction varies from germline; a read error may be responsible. V gene TRBV10-3 combines with J gene TRBJ2-7, with D unclear. CDR3 length: 15 residues. CDR1 and CDR2 (germline): ENHRY, SYGVKD. In DNA, the CDR3 is TGTGCCTTCAGTGGTAGGCCCCGCTGGGTGTACGAGCAGTACTTC. This encodes CAFSGRPRWVYEQYF.

This clonotype was seen a few times. Its ends do not fully match the called genes, so a read error is possible. V gene TRBV6-2 or TRBV6-3 combines with J gene TRBJ2-7, with D possibly being TRBD2 (6 bases). The CDR3 runs 15 residues. CDR1 is MNHEY and CDR2 is SVGEGT in the germline V gene. This CDR3 is CASSLRTGVNYEQYF. The CDR3 DNA reads TGTGCTAGCAGTCTACGAACGGGAGTAAACTACGAGCAGTACTTC.

Comment on this clonotype: The conserved final phenylalanine or tryptophan is absent from the CDR3, which likely points to a read error. This chain uses TRBV5-4 with TRBJ2-6; D ambiguous. The germline V gene encodes CDR1 SGHNT and CDR2 YYREEE (reference sequence). The CDR3 spans 17 residues. CDR3 in amino acids: CVSSFDMLSSGANVLTI. Here the CDR3 DNA reads TGTGTCAGCAGCTTCGACATGTTAAGCTCTGGGGCCAACGTCCTGACTATC.

The V gene is TRBV6-2 or TRBV6-3, the J gene TRBJ2-7; TRBD1 agrees at 9 bases. The CDR3 loop spans 14 amino acids. J lost 9 bases, V lost 9 bases, and 15 bases had no gene match. CDR1 and CDR2 from the germline V gene are MNHEY and SVGEGT. The CDR3 region has the DNA TGTGCCAGTAGCCACCGGGACAGGGCCCACGGGCAGTACTTC. Translating gives CASSHRDRAHGQYF.

V gene TRBV13 combines with J gene TRBJ2-1, with 7 bases identical to TRBD2. The CDR3 loop spans 14 amino acids. Germline V gene sequence: CDR1 PRHDT, CDR2 FYEKMQ (reference sequence). Trimming removed 5 bases from V and 6 bases from J; junction bases left unmatched: 7. Written as DNA, the CDR3 is TGTGCCAGCAGCAAACGGGGAGGGTGCAATGAGCAGTTCTTC. Translating gives CASSKRGGCNEQFF. Full variable domain (outside the CDR3, taken from reference TRBV13 and TRBJ2-1): AAGVIQSPRHLIKEKRETATLKCYPIPRHDTVYWYQQGPGQDPQFLISFYEKMQSDKGSIPDRFSAQQFSDYHSELNMSSLELGDSALYFCASSKRGGCNEQFFGPGTRLTVL.

This clonotype appeared once. The junction shows a germline mismatch at one end, possibly a read error. The V and J genes are TRBV14 and TRBJ2-2; D is possibly TRBD2 (5 bases). Per germline, CDR1 SGHDN and CDR2 FVKESK. The CDR3 contains 17 residues. CDR3 nucleotides: TGTGCCAGCAGCCAAGGAAGCAGAATAGGGAACACCGGGGATCTGTTTTTT. This encodes CASSQGSRIGNTGDLFF.

Comment on this clonotype: The CDR3 ends on some other residue instead of the conserved phenylalanine or tryptophan, so this is likely a read error. The V and J genes are TRBV11-2 and TRBJ2-5; D may be TRBD1 or TRBD2 (5 bases each). From germline, CDR1 is SGHAT and CDR2 FQNNGV. CDR3 size: 18 residues. The V gene lost 5 bases and the J gene lost 5 bases, with 27 bases spanning the gap. In DNA form, the CDR3 reads TGTGCCAGCAGCCCTAGCTCAATCCAGGGTACCTGGCGGGAGACCCAGTACCTC. Protein: CASSPSSIQGTWRETQYL.

A remark on this clonotype: An end of the junction does not agree with germline; a read error may underlie this. The chain joins TRBV11-1 to TRBJ2-4, with TRBD2 matching 12 bases. Per the germline V gene, CDR1 is SGHAT and CDR2 is FQDESV (reference sequence). The CDR3 is 17 residues long. Written as DNA, the CDR3 is TGTCCCAGCAGCTTTCCCCGGACTAGCGGGACCAGAAACATTCAGTACTTC. It translates to CPSSFPRTSGTRNIQYF.

The chain links TRBV28 to TRBJ2-6; D ambiguous. Trimming left V 10 bases short and J 0 bases short, with 16 bases between. This CDR3 has 16 residues. The germline V gene encodes CDR1 MDHEN and CDR2 SYDVKM. The DNA of the CDR3 is TGTGCCAACACTAACAGTGGTAACTCTGGGGCCAACGTCCTGACTTTC. This encodes CANTNSGNSGANVLTF.

In its sample, this clonotype was seen once. The final CDR3 position lacks the conserved phenylalanine or tryptophan, pointing to a likely read error. This sequence joins TRBV5-1 and TRBJ2-7; no clear D. V was trimmed by 8 bases and J by 2 bases, leaving 23 bases between them. The CDR3 contains 16 residues. Germline V gives CDR1 SGHRS, CDR2 YFSETQ. The CDR3, as DNA: TGCGCCAGTAGCCGAAATCCGGGCTCCGATACCTACGAGCAGTACTTA. It codes for CASSRNPGSDTYEQYL.

This clonotype was detected a few times. V gene TRBV6-6 combines with J gene TRBJ2-7; D is unresolved. With 8 bases removed from V and 6 bases from J, the gap between germline ends came to 14 bases. CDR1 is MNHNY and CDR2 is SVGAGI in the germline V gene (reference sequence). CDR3 size: 12 residues. CDR3 residues: CASGPGAGEQYF. In DNA, the CDR3 is TGTGCCAGCGGCCCCGGAGCAGGCGAGCAGTACTTC.

The chain is built from TRBV5-1 and TRBJ2-1; D possibly corresponds to TRBD1 (5 bases). The germline V gene encodes CDR1 SGHRS and CDR2 YFSETQ. CDR3 length: 16 residues. V lost 2 bases and J 7 bases, leaving 19 bases between the germline ends. The CDR3 nucleotides are TGCGCCAGCAGCTTTTTTTGGACATGGGCGAGAAATGAGCAGTTCTTC. Residues: CASSFFWTWARNEQFF.

A remark on this clonotype: One end of the junction fails to match germline, which may point to a read error. The J gene is TRBJ2-5, the V gene TRBV11-2; D unresolved. The CDR3 runs 15 residues. Germline-derived CDR1 and CDR2 are SGHAT and FQNNGV. DNA of the CDR3: TGTGCTAGCAGCCCCGTCGGGCAAGTCCCAGAGATCCAGTACTTC. It is translated as CASSPVGQVPEIQYF.

To note about this clonotype: At one end, the junction sequence differs from germline, possibly due to a read error. The chain couples TRBV7-9 to TRBJ1-2; 11 nucleotides match TRBD1. The CDR3 is 14 amino acids. CDR1 and CDR2 (germline): SEHNR, FQNEAQ (reference sequence). Here the CDR3 reads CASSWDRGFHGYTF. CDR3 coding DNA: TGTGCTAGCAGCTGGGACAGGGGGTTTCATGGTTACACCTTC.

About this clonotype itself: A junction end diverges from the germline sequence, so it may reflect a read error. The chain joins TRBV11-3 to TRBJ2-1; D could derive from TRBD1 or TRBD2 (5 bases each). The germline V gene encodes CDR1 SGHNT and CDR2 YENEEA. The CDR3 sequence is 14 residues long. Here the CDR3 reads CVSSWGPTHNEQFF. The DNA of the CDR3 is TGTGTTAGCAGCTGGGGACCGACCCACAACGAGCAGTTCTTC.

Remarks on this clonotype: Germline is not matched at one junction end, which may reflect a read error. The chain recombines TRBV6-1 with TRBJ2-7; D is perhaps TRBD2 (7 bases). The CDR3 totals 16 residues. Germline CDR1 MNHNS, CDR2 SASEGT. The CDR3 sequence is CANSGLGGQPTYEQYF. CDR3 nucleotides: TGTGCCAACAGTGGATTGGGGGGGCAACCCACCTACGAGCAGTACTTC.

Notes on this clonotype: An end of the junction does not agree with germline; a read error may underlie this. This chain uses TRBV2 with TRBJ1-2; TRBD1 aligns across 10 bases. The V gene's germline CDR1 is SNHLY and CDR2 FYNNEI. The CDR3 has 15 residues. This chain's CDR3 is CDSSRDRGYGSGYTF. The CDR3 nucleotides are TGTGACAGCAGCCGGGACAGGGGTTACGGTTCTGGCTACACCTTC.

The chain joins TRBV28 to TRBJ2-6; the D gene could be TRBD1 or TRBD2 (5 bases each). The CDR3 runs to 16 residues. Trimming took off 9 bases at V and 4 bases at J, with 19 bases between the two ends. The germline V gene has CDR1 MDHEN and CDR2 SYDVKM. The CDR3 coding sequence is TGTGCCAGTTCCCCTGGGGGAAGCTCCGGGGCCAACGTCCTGACTTTC. Protein sequence: CASSPGGSSGANVLTF.

On this clonotype: Germline and junction disagree at one end, which may indicate a read error. V is TRBV5-4 and J is TRBJ2-3; D is ambiguous. The CDR3 runs to 12 residues. Germline loops: CDR1 SGHNT, CDR2 YYREEE (reference sequence). The CDR3 bases are TGTGCCAGCAACATTACTGGAGATACGCAGTATTTC. This codes for CASNITGDTQYF. The full variable domain, in which reference TRBV5-4 and TRBJ2-3 provide the parts outside the CDR3, is ETGVTQSPTHLIKTRGQQVTLRCSSQSGHNTVSWYQQALGQGPQFIFQYYREEENGRGNFPPRFSGLQFPNYSSELNVNALELDDSALYLCASNITGDTQYFGPGTRLTVL.